The present entry profiles one T cell receptor beta chain with its context. Original handling: Estimates of nucleated cell counts were drawn from the amplification of reference gene primers. The assay was immunoSEQ multiplex PCR, and TCRdb's table has in-frame clones only and misses some. That table is the source of V, J and clone size, and D and trimming were worked out from the DNA. The table shows tens of thousands of clones, with roughly 86% occurring only once. This CDR3 region has 15 residues. Looked up from germline, CDR1 is ENHRY and CDR2 is SYGVKD. V was pared by 2 bases and J by 0 bases, with 2 bases of the junction left unmatched. This sample is part of a study of blood T cell repertoires in COVID-19. Overall study context: Samples representing acute and convalescent COVID-19 were sourced from the United States, Italy and Spain. The analysed material was cDNA or gDNA that came from T cells, B-cell-depleted T cells, or PBMCs.

The rearrangement uses TRBV10-3 and TRBJ2-3; 7 positions match TRBD2. This sequence was found in a man in his fifties with active or convalescent COVID-19. Specimen: peripheral blood. CDR3 in amino acids: CAISEGGGSTDTQYF. The CDR3 DNA follows: TGTGCCATCAGTGAGGGGGGAGGGAGCACAGATACGCAGTATTTT.